The TCR beta chain described here comes from a study of response to subunit inactivated influenza vaccine. Regarding the study as a whole: Authors proposed each seasonal influenza vaccination draws in few new T cells.

Germline V gives CDR1 DFQATT, CDR2 SNEGSKA (reference sequence). Germline trimming cut 4 bases from V and 5 bases from J; bases unmatched to any gene: 9. The length of the CDR3 is 14 residues. Comments on this clonotype: The antigen is unknown.

MiXCR, applied by TCRdb to the RT-PCR reads, yields one record per CDR3 protein. The sample yields 300,000 to 350,000 distinct CDR3 sequences, 20% to 25% seen once. The receptor comes from a man in his fifties or sixties who received an inactivated influenza vaccine. The V and J genes are TRBV20-1 and TRBJ2-7; 9 bases match TRBD2. Here the sequenced sample was PBMCs from blood, taken less than 22 months after vaccination. The CDR3 reads CSATSLAGPDEQYF. The CDR3 bases are TGCAGTGCTACCTCACTAGCGGGTCCCGACGAGCAGTACTTC.